This T cell receptor beta chain appears in the sequencing data of a study of identical twins. Study results and limitations: Out-of-frame alpha sequences shared by twins were enriched for low generation probability.

The table lists this clonotype with many counts. As yet, its antigen is unknown. TCRdb fed the 5' RACE reads into MiXCR, producing one record per CDR3 protein. The data hold about 520,000 distinct CDR3 sequences, with 20% to 25% observed a single time. The CDR3 has 11 residues. Trimming cost V 5 bases and J 7 bases, with 7 bases left between them. The sample was also linked to a second study, of T cells expressing NK-cell markers. From that report: All TCR beta repertoires analysed originated from sorted CD3+CD56+NKG2C+, CD3+CD56+NKG2C- and CD3+CD56-NKG2C+ T cells. Similarly, these clonotypes led the CD3+CD56-NKG2C+ fraction as well in a few donors.

The receptor comes from a young woman in good health. This chain connects TRBV12-3 or TRBV12-4 to TRBJ2-3; D gene ambiguous. Specimen: CD4+ T cells sorted from blood. The CDR3: CASSRSYTQYF. DNA of the CDR3: TGTGCCAGCAGTCGTTCTTATACGCAGTATTTT.